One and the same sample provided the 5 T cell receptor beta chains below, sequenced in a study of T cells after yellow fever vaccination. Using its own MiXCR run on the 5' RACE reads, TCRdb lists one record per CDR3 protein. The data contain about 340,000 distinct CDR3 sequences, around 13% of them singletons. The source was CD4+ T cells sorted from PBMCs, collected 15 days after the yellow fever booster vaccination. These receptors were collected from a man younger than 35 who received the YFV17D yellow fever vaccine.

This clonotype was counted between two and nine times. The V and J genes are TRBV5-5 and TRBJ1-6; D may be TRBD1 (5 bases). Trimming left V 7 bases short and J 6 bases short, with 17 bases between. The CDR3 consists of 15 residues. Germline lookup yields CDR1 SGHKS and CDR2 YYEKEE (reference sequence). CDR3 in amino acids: CASAAGPIRNSPLHF. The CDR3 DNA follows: TGTGCCAGCGCGGCAGGGCCAATTCGTAATTCACCCCTCCACTTT.

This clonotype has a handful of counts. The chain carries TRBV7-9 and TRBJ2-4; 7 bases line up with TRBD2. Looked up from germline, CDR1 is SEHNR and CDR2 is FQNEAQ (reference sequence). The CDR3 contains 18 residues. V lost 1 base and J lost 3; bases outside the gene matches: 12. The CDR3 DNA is TGTGCCAGCAGCTTAGACCCTATCGGTTCGGGGGGCAAAAACATTCAGTACTTC. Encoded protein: CASSLDPIGSGGKNIQYF.

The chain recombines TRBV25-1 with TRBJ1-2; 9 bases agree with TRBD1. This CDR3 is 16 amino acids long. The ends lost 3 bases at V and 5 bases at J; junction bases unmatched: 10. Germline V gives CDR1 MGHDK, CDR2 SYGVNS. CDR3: CASSDSGTGRAYGYTF. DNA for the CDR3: TGTGCCAGCAGTGATTCCGGGACAGGGAGGGCATATGGCTACACCTTC.

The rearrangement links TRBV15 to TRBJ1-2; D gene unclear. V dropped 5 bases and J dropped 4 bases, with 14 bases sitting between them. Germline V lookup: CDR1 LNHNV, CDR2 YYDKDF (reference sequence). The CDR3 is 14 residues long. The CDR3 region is CATSPPERVYGYTF. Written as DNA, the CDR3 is TGTGCCACCAGCCCTCCAGAGCGGGTCTATGGCTACACCTTC.

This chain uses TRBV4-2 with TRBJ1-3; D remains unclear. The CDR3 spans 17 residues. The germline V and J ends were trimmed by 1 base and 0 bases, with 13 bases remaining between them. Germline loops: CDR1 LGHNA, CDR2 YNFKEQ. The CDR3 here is CASSQVAADLSGNTIYF. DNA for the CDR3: TGTGCCAGCAGCCAAGTTGCGGCAGACCTCTCTGGAAACACCATATATTTT.